This TCR beta chain derives from a study of T cell responses to AZD1222 COVID-19 vaccine (dated by TCRdb to the early 2020s). In the study overall: AZD1222 recipients given second doses at about 4 weeks or at about 12 weeks were pooled, since spike-specific TCR depth and breadth were not found to differ between the two schedules. TCR sequencing covered approximately 230 trial participants: approximately 200 given two doses of AZD1222 and approximately 26 given two doses of MenACWY control vaccine. Trial participants were enrolled by age into subgroups of 18-55, 56-69 and 70-plus years, and about 150, 27 and 61 TCR-sequenced participants, respectively, were included in these subgroups.

In the paper's terms, the time point label means: baseline before first vaccination. Vaccinee samples came from UK trials COV001 and COV002, including a single-blind randomized controlled phase 2/3 trial of AZD1222 (ChAdOx1 nCoV-19) in healthy adults. For TCRbeta chain sequencing, PBMC samples from trial participants were taken at day 0 and at day 28 after the second dose. What the authors observed across the whole study: Only five or six AZD1222 recipients were SARS-CoV-2 seropositive at baseline, limiting conclusions about previously exposed vaccinees. Reportedly, close to half of the unique spike-specific TCRs recognized epitopes lying outside the regions that are mutated in the B.1.351 and B.1.1.7 variants. After two AZD1222 doses, spike-specific TCR breadth and depth were significantly higher than at day 0 and than in MenACWY recipients. The 56-69-year group was small, and its depth increase did not reach significance, likely because of low power. Because no samples from the day 14 peak response were available, repertoires could be characterized only after the peak T cell response. The whole spike protein was spanned by vaccine-associated CD4 TCRs, and dominant responses were seen in regions 160-218 and 743-854. Participants were mostly white British and included more females than males, and it was suggested by the authors that clonal diversity may have been underestimated.

The CDR3 regions of human TCRbeta chains were subjected to immunosequencing. The authors processed their data as follows. TCRs in the repertoires were compared against a reference library of SARS-CoV-2-specific TCRs that had been generated with the MIRA antigen-specificity platform. Breadth was defined as the fraction of unique TCRs that were SARS-CoV-2-associated. Depth was defined as the fraction of total T cells that were SARS-CoV-2-associated. Each spike-specific TCR was assigned to its reactive spike region and to a CD4 or CD8 class using the MIRA data. Log10-transformed breadth and depth values were compared by one-way ANOVA with Sidak's multiple comparisons tests. The source is immuneACCESS, and TCRdb retained only in-frame sequences with V and J called. Part of the clones is not carried over; for the studies checked, unresolved V genes explain less than half of this, and the remainder is unexplained. That table is the source of V, J and clone size, and D and trimming were worked out from the DNA. This sample holds 150,000 to 200,000 clones; roughly 91% were observed only once. Roughly 0.98% of the sample belongs to the ten largest clones.

Turning to this clone: What this receptor recognizes is not known. Per-nucleotide qualities are absent, and no much larger clonotype sits a single base away.

The CDR1 and CDR2 encoded by the germline V gene (reference sequence) are LNHDA and SQIVND. Counted from cysteine to phenylalanine, this CDR3 has 17 amino acids. Only the CDR3 portion is preserved as DNA: 51 bases, with reading frame beginning at the first base. V is pared back by 3 bases and J by 0 bases, with 15 bases lying between the germline termini. The specimen comprised peripheral blood, sampled on day 0 of AZD1222 vaccination. The receptor was derived from an adult in good health. The rearrangement combines TRBV19 with TRBJ2-1, with TRBD2 tentatively as D gene (5 bases match). The CDR3 region: CASSIVARGSSYNEQFF. Here is the DNA: TGTGCCAGTAGTATCGTGGCTCGAGGGAGCTCCTACAATGAGCAGTTCTTC.